Each of the 8 T cell receptor beta chains below was sequenced from the same sample in a study of tumor and adjacent non-tumor tissue in lung cancer listed by TCRdb under 2018. RNA was extracted from bulk unsorted tissue and checked for quality with a NanoDrop ND-1000 and an Agilent 2100. Distant non-tumor tissue taken more than 3 cm from the tumor edge was used as the normal lung sample. The library was obtained by multiplex PCR. This sample was sequenced with an Illumina HiSeq 2500. TCRbeta libraries were constructed through three rounds of nested PCR with primers (Table S4) according to protocols adapted from ARM-PCR. TCRdb reprocessed the public reads (quality trimming at Q25 with fastp, clone calling with MiXCR) and kept in-frame beta chains. Here each entry gathers all rows of one CDR3 protein and keeps the most common genes and DNA. A total of 50,000 to 60,000 distinct CDR3 sequences appear in this sample, 74% of them only once. The top ten constitute roughly 25% of the sample.

Sequenced sample: distant non-tumor lung tissue. The receptors stem from a woman aged 55 to 70 with non-small cell lung cancer.

The chain recombines TRBV29-1 with TRBJ2-7; the D gene is possibly TRBD1 (6 bases). The CDR3 is 14 residues long. V was clipped by 7 bases and J by 6 bases, with 22 bases between them. The germline CDR1 and CDR2 sequences are SQVTM and ANQGSEA. DNA for the CDR3: TGCAGCGCTTATACAGGGTCGGTAACTGGCGAGCAGTACTTC. This codes for CSAYTGSVTGEQYF.

Concerning this clonotype itself: Just one base apart from a much larger clone, this may be a read error. The chain links TRBV28 to TRBJ2-3; 14 bases are shared with TRBD2. Germline values: CDR1 MDHEN, CDR2 SYDVKM. This CDR3 has 17 amino acids. Written as DNA, the CDR3 is TGTGCCAGCAGAGAGCCGGGACTAGCGGGAGACACAGATACGCATTATTTT. It encodes CASREPGLAGDTDTHYF.

Remarks on this clonotype: A read error may produce the germline difference seen at one junction end. The chain employs TRBV6-2 or TRBV6-3 and TRBJ2-7; 7 nucleotides match TRBD2. The CDR3 covers 15 residues. Germline V CDR1 and CDR2: MNHEY, SVGEGT. CDR3 protein: CGSRYGGLTAYEQYF. The CDR3 nucleotides are TGTGGCAGCAGATATGGGGGACTAACGGCCTACGAGCAGTACTTC.

In the case of this clonotype: One junction end disagrees with the germline gene, perhaps due to a read error. The V and J genes are TRBV4-1 and TRBJ1-2; 7 nucleotides align to TRBD1. The CDR3 contains 15 residues. CDR1 is MGHRA and CDR2 is YSYEKL in the germline V gene. CDR3 region: CATSQDSETGTGYTF. As DNA, the CDR3 is TGCGCCACCAGCCAAGATTCGGAGACAGGGACTGGCTACACCTTC.

Worth noting for this clonotype: Germline and junction disagree at one end, which may indicate a read error. The chain combines TRBV12-3 or TRBV12-4 with TRBJ2-5; TRBD1 matches at 7 bases. The length of the CDR3 is 13 residues. The CDR3 sequence: CASKEGARETQCF. The CDR3 nucleotides are TGTGCCAGCAAAGAGGGGGCGCGAGAGACCCAGTGCTTC.

This clonotype was detected only a few times. The CDR3 loop is CASGGAAGYNEQFF. The CDR3 DNA follows: TGTGCCAGTGGGGGGGCGGCTGGATACAATGAGCAGTTCTTC. V is TRBV19 and J is TRBJ2-1; a possible D gene is TRBD2 (7 bases). Germline CDR1 and CDR2: LNHDA and SQIVND (reference sequence). V shed 8 bases and J shed 4 bases, with 15 bases lying between them. The CDR3 spans 14 residues.

The V and J genes are TRBV20-1 and TRBJ2-7; the D gene is possibly TRBD2 (6 bases). The V and J ends lost 3 bases and 4 bases respectively, with 16 bases between them. Per the germline V gene, CDR1 is DFQATT and CDR2 is SNEGSKA (reference sequence). This CDR3 has 14 amino acids. The CDR3, as DNA: TGCAGTGCTAGGCTATTAGCGGAAGCATACGAGCAGTACTTC. Its protein product is CSARLLAEAYEQYF.

Points on this clonotype: Germline is not matched at one junction end, which may reflect a read error. This chain connects TRBV6-5 to TRBJ2-1; D uncertain. The CDR3 loop spans 14 amino acids. The germline V gene has CDR1 MNHEY and CDR2 SVGAGI. The CDR3 here is CTSSFDGSYNEQFF. CDR3 coding DNA: TGTACCAGCAGTTTCGACGGCTCCTACAATGAGCAGTTTTTC.